This is a list of T cell receptor beta chains from one sample in a study of CD8 T cells in Susac syndrome. Each CDR3 protein is one row after TCRdb ran MiXCR on the immunoSEQ multiplex PCR reads. This table holds approximately 200,000 distinct CDR3 sequences, more than 85% found once. Sequenced material: CD8+ T cells from PBMCs. Receptor source: a human donor with multiple sclerosis. The CDR3 runs from the conserved cysteine through the conserved F or W. Fields, in order: V gene, D gene, J gene, clone size, CDR3 protein, CDR3 DNA. The D gene is left open where the match is weak. Only part of the rows carry a size: once, few, many, or a class if the clone is expanded.

TRBV15,TRBD1,TRBJ2-5,-,CATSTSGGRETQYF,TGTGCCACCAGCACGTCAGGGGGAAGAGAGACCCAGTACTTC
TRBV11-2,-,TRBJ2-5,-,CASSYRGGRETQYF,TGTGCCAGCAGTTACAGGGGGGGGAGGGAGACCCAGTACTTC
TRBV12-3/TRBV12-4,-,TRBJ2-4,-,CASSPRGAGQNIQYF,TGTGCCAGCAGCCCCAGGGGAGCGGGCCAAAACATTCAGTACTTC
TRBV19,-,TRBJ1-1,-,CASRETGPSNTEAFF,TGTGCCAGTAGGGAGACAGGCCCCTCGAACACTGAAGCTTTCTTT
TRBV12-3/TRBV12-4,-,TRBJ2-1,-,CASRYGEGAYNEQFF,TGTGCCAGCAGGTACGGAGAGGGGGCCTACAATGAGCAGTTCTTC
TRBV12-5,TRBD1,TRBJ2-7,-,CASGYRLYFGQGYEQYF,TGTGCTAGTGGTTACCGACTCTATTTCGGACAGGGCTACGAGCAGTACTTC
TRBV5-4,-,TRBJ1-1,-,CASSSQLAVGLVTEAFF,TGTGCCAGCAGCTCCCAACTCGCCGTCGGCTTGGTCACTGAAGCTTTCTTT
TRBV5-6,-,TRBJ1-2,-,CASSYRDANYGYTF,TGTGCCAGCAGCTACAGGGACGCTAACTATGGCTACACCTTC
TRBV6-5,TRBD2,TRBJ2-2,few,CASSYPAGGPYTGELFF,TGTGCCAGCAGTTATCCAGCGGGAGGGCCGTACACCGGGGAGCTGTTTTTT
TRBV5-1,-,TRBJ1-1,-,CASSPTGSEAFF,TGTGCCAGCTCGCCGACAGGTAGTGAAGCTTTCTTT
TRBV20-1,TRBD2,TRBJ2-1,-,CSARAITGASGGYESYNEQFF,TGCAGTGCTAGAGCCATCACCGGGGCTAGCGGGGGGTATGAATCCTACAATGAGCAGTTCTTC
TRBV9,-,TRBJ1-3,-,CASSAYGNSGNTIYF,TGTGCCAGCAGCGCCTACGGGAATTCTGGAAACACCATATATTTT
TRBV12-3/TRBV12-4,-,TRBJ2-5,-,CASSFSRRGVETQYF,TGTGCCAGCAGTTTTAGTAGGAGAGGGGTGGAGACCCAGTACTTC
TRBV12-3/TRBV12-4,-,TRBJ2-7,-,CASSFWGNEQYF,TGTGCCAGCAGTTTTTGGGGGAACGAGCAGTACTTC
TRBV5-4,TRBD1,TRBJ1-1,-,CASSLDTGGGGTEAFF,TGTGCCAGCAGCTTGGATACAGGGGGCGGGGGGACTGAAGCTTTCTTT
TRBV6-2/TRBV6-3,-,TRBJ1-5,-,CASSLTATYQPQHF,TGTGCCAGCAGTTTAACGGCAACTTATCAGCCCCAGCATTTT
TRBV12-3/TRBV12-4,TRBD2,TRBJ2-1,-,CASTPGTSPYNEQFF,TGTGCCAGCACCCCCGGGACTAGCCCGTACAATGAGCAGTTCTTC
TRBV9,TRBD1,TRBJ1-4,-,CASSVGTGGTNEKLFF,TGTGCCAGCAGCGTAGGGACAGGGGGTACTAATGAAAAACTGTTTTTT
TRBV10-3,-,TRBJ1-1,-,CAISESSGNTEAFF,TGTGCCATCAGTGAGTCGAGCGGAAACACTGAAGCTTTCTTT
TRBV29-1,-,TRBJ1-2,-,CSFGGTGLDGYTF,TGCAGCTTTGGAGGTACAGGCCTAGATGGCTACACCTTC
TRBV15,TRBD1,TRBJ1-1,-,CATSRDGQVNTEAFF,TGTGCCACCAGCAGAGATGGACAGGTGAACACTGAAGCTTTCTTT
TRBV6-1,TRBD1,TRBJ2-2,-,CASSLQDRTGASYSGELFF,TGTGCCAGCAGCCTCCAAGATAGGACAGGCGCATCCTATTCCGGGGAGCTGTTTTTT
TRBV7-9,TRBD1,TRBJ2-7,-,CASSFGDSPYEQYF,TGTGCCAGCAGCTTCGGGGACAGCCCCTACGAGCAGTACTTC